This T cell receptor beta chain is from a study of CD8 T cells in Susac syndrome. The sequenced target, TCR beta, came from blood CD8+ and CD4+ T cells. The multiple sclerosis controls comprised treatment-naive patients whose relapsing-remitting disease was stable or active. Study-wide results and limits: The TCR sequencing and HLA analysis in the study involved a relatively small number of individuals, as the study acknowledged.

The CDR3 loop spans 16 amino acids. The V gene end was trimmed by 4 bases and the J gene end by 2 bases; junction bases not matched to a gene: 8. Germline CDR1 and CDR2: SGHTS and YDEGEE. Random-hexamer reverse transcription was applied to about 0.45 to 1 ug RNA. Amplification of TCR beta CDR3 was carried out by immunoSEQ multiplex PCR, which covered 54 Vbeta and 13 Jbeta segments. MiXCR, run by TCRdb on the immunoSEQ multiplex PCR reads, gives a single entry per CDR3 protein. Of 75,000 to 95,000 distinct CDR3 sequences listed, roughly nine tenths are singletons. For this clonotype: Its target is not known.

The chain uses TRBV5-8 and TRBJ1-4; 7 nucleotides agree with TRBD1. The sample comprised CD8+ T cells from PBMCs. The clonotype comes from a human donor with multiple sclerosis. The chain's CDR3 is CASSLPRGGTNEKLFF. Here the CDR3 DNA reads TGTGCCAGCAGCCTGCCACGAGGGGGCACTAATGAAAAACTGTTTTTT.